The 18 T cell receptor beta chains below come from one sample, sequenced in a study of blood T cell repertoires in COVID-19. Assay used: immunoSEQ multiplex PCR; TCRdb lists only in-frame clones, some missing. The top ten clones hold about 10% of a sample with some 140,000 clones, about 78% of them seen once. Sequencing was done on a sample of peripheral blood. These receptor sequences come from a man between 60 and 75 years old who had recovered from COVID-19.

This clone was detected a few times. The V and J genes are TRBV19 and TRBJ1-2, with unresolved D. This CDR3 contains 13 residues. The V gene lost 3 bases and the J gene lost 2 bases, with 7 bases spanning the gap. In germline, CDR1 is LNHDA, CDR2 SQIVND (reference sequence). CDR3 in DNA: TGTGCCAGTAGTATGCGGGTGAACTATGGCTACACCTTC. Translation gives CASSMRVNYGYTF. The entire variable domain, with the rest obtained from reference TRBV19 and TRBJ1-2, is as follows: DGGITQSPKYLFRKEGQNVTLSCEQNLNHDAMYWYRQDPGQGLRLIYYSQIVNDFQKGDIAEGYSVSREKKESFPLTVTSAQKNPTAFYLCASSMRVNYGYTFGSGTRLTVV.

The chain joins TRBV6-1 to TRBJ1-2; D gene uncertain. In germline, CDR1 is MNHNS, CDR2 SASEGT. CDR3 length: 15 residues. Trimming shortened V by 3 bases and J by 1 base, and 12 bases separated the two germline ends. CDR3 sequence (DNA): TGTGCCAGCAGTGACGGCAGGCCACTTAACTATGGCTACACCTTC. Its translation: CASSDGRPLNYGYTF.

The chain is built from TRBV27 and TRBJ2-7, with 15 positions matching TRBD2. J gave up 0 bases and V 9 bases, and 9 bases lay outside the gene matches. CDR3 length: 17 amino acids. Germline CDR1 and CDR2: MNHEY and SMNVEV (reference sequence). DNA of the CDR3: TGTGCCAGTTTCGGGACTAGCGGGAGGAGTACCTCCTACGAGCAGTACTTC. This encodes CASFGTSGRSTSYEQYF.

A single count supports this clone. The chain recombines TRBV18 with TRBJ2-7; a weak D match, TRBD1 (5 bases). CDR1 and CDR2 (germline): KGHSH, LQKENI. Between the trimmed V and J ends, which lost 0 bases and 1 base, there was a span of 7 bases. CDR3 length: 14 amino acids. The chain's CDR3 is CASSPPYRSYEQYF. The CDR3 nucleotides read TGTGCCAGCTCACCACCGTACAGGTCCTACGAGCAGTACTTC. The full variable domain, with the rest looked up from reference TRBV18 and TRBJ2-7, is NAGVMQNPRHLVRRRGQEARLRCSPMKGHSHVYWYRQLPEEGLKFMVYLQKENIIDESGMPKERFSAEFPKEGPSILRIQQVVRGDSAAYFCASSPPYRSYEQYFGPGTRLTVT.

The chain carries TRBV5-1 and TRBJ2-3; D not resolved. This CDR3 is built from 14 residues. V dropped 5 bases and J dropped 2 bases, with 12 bases sitting between them. Germline V CDR1 and CDR2: SGHRS, YFSETQ. The CDR3 DNA reads as TGCGCCAGCAGTCAGGCCCCCAACACAGATACGCAGTATTTT. As protein: CASSQAPNTDTQYF.

The chain has TRBV27 and TRBJ1-1, with a possible D match to TRBD1 (6 bases). CDR1 is MNHEY and CDR2 is SMNVEV in the germline V gene (reference sequence). The CDR3 is 14 residues long. Trimming took 7 bases from V and 4 from J, leaving 16 bases between them. Here the CDR3 reads CASTSTGGVTEAFF. For the CDR3, the DNA is TGTGCCAGCACCTCGACAGGTGGTGTCACTGAAGCTTTCTTT.

The chain uses TRBV4-2 and TRBJ2-1, with D perhaps TRBD2 (6 bases). Germline V CDR1 and CDR2: LGHNA, YNFKEQ. The CDR3 is made up of 18 amino acids. V was shortened by 4 bases and J by 8 bases, with 27 bases between the two germline ends. Here the CDR3 DNA reads TGTGCCAGCAGCCGCGCGCTATTTAGCTCGGGAGCTAAGGATGAGCAGTTCTTC. Amino acid sequence: CASSRALFSSGAKDEQFF.

The chain joins TRBV7-8 to TRBJ2-4; D gene uncertain. The germline gives CDR1 SGHVS, CDR2 FQNEAQ. This CDR3 region has 15 residues. The V end was cut by 5 bases, the J end by 0 bases, with 11 bases between. In nucleotides, the CDR3 is TGTGCCAGCAGCCGTCCTAGTGTAGCCAAAAACATTCAGTACTTC. Encoded protein: CASSRPSVAKNIQYF.

The rearrangement links TRBV29-1 to TRBJ1-5; TRBD1 agrees at 10 bases. The CDR3 runs 13 residues. Germline V gene data show CDR1 as SQVTM and CDR2 as ANQGSEA. V was clipped by 7 bases and J by 6 bases; unmatched bases: 6. For the CDR3, the DNA is TGCAGCGCCCAGACAGGGGGCGGTCAGCCCCAGCATTTT. Translation: CSAQTGGGQPQHF.

A few counts support this clone. This chain links TRBV6-2 or TRBV6-3 with TRBJ1-1; no reliable D call. V lost 5 bases, J lost 1 base, and 17 bases lay in between. The CDR3 has 16 amino acids. Germline CDR1 and CDR2: MNHEY and SVGEGT. CDR3: CASSPLLGVKNTEAFF. The DNA for the CDR3 is TGTGCCAGCAGTCCCCTCCTCGGGGTAAAGAACACTGAAGCTTTCTTT.

The V call is TRBV2, the J call TRBJ2-2, with D tentatively TRBD2 (6 bases). From germline, CDR1 is SNHLY and CDR2 FYNNEI. The ends were cut back, 0 bases at V and 5 bases at J, with 10 bases in the middle. The CDR3 has 15 amino acids. CDR3 coding DNA: TGTGCCAGCAGTGAAGCGGGAGGAGGAACCGGGGAGCTGTTTTTT. It translates to CASSEAGGGTGELFF.

This clone was seen a few times. The V and J genes are TRBV6-4 and TRBJ2-7, with 9 bases fitting TRBD1. Germline V CDR1 and CDR2: MRHNA, SNTAGT. V trimming: 0 bases; J trimming: 5 bases; junction bases outside the gene matches: 11. The CDR3 sequence is 17 residues long. CDR3 sequence: CASSDSGGDRVQHEQYF. DNA for the CDR3: TGTGCCAGCAGTGACTCGGGCGGGGACAGGGTTCAGCACGAGCAGTACTTC.

This rearrangement joins TRBV18 to TRBJ2-7; 10 bases agree with TRBD1. The CDR3 totals 14 residues. Per the germline V gene, CDR1 is KGHSH and CDR2 is LQKENI. The trim removed 6 bases at V and 5 bases at J, leaving 7 bases unmatched. CDR3 sequence reads: CASSGDRGFHEQYF. As DNA, the CDR3 is TGTGCCAGCTCCGGGGACAGGGGTTTCCACGAGCAGTACTTC.

V usage is TRBV29-1 and J usage is TRBJ2-3; maybe TRBD1 (6 bases). V lost 0 bases, J lost 2 bases, and 15 bases lay in between. This CDR3 is 16 amino acids long. CDR1 and CDR2 (germline): SQVTM, ANQGSEA. In DNA, the CDR3 is TGCAGCGTTGAAGATCGACAGGTAATATCCACAGATACGCAGTATTTT. Translating it yields CSVEDRQVISTDTQYF.

The chain has TRBV5-4 and TRBJ1-1; 8 bases are a match to TRBD1. Trimming at V came to 2 bases and at J to 5 bases, leaving 5 bases not matched to a gene. Germline-derived CDR1 and CDR2 are SGHNT and YYREEE (reference sequence). The CDR3 runs to 14 residues. The CDR3 DNA reads as TGTGCCAGCAGCTTTACAGGGGGTGAGACTGAAGCTTTCTTT. This gives the protein CASSFTGGETEAFF.

J is TRBJ2-7 and V is TRBV27, with 15 bases aligning to TRBD2. Trimming cost V 6 bases and J 3 bases; bases outside gene matches: 3. The CDR3 contains 15 residues. From germline, CDR1 is MNHEY and CDR2 SMNVEV (reference sequence). The chain's CDR3 is CASRPGLAGGYEQYF. As DNA, the CDR3 is TGTGCCAGCAGACCGGGACTAGCGGGGGGCTACGAGCAGTACTTC.

This clone is a singleton in its sample. V gene TRBV4-2 combines with J gene TRBJ1-2; D is unresolved. Germline CDR1 is LGHNA and CDR2 is YNFKEQ. This CDR3 has 16 amino acids. The ends were cut back, 0 bases at V and 1 base at J, with 12 bases in the middle. The CDR3 bases are TGTGCCAGCAGCCAAGAGAGGTTGGCTGTTAACTATGGCTACACCTTC. Translation gives CASSQERLAVNYGYTF.

This clone showed up just a few times. The rearrangement links TRBV5-5 to TRBJ1-3, with TRBD1 identical over 7 bases. CDR1 SGHKS and CDR2 YYEKEE come from the germline V gene (reference sequence). The CDR3 has 15 amino acids. With V trimmed by 4 bases and J by 4 bases, 8 bases remained unmatched. The CDR3, as DNA: TGTGCCAGCAGCACTCGACAGGGAGCCGGAAACACCATATATTTT. It yields the protein CASSTRQGAGNTIYF.